The rows below give T cell receptor beta chains drawn from one sample of a study of cytomegalovirus exposure and HLA in healthy donors. Repertoires were generated with immunoSEQ multiplex PCR, while TCRdb's copy carries only in-frame clones and drops some. The top ten clones hold roughly 7% of a sample with 200,000 or so clones, about 80% of them seen once. Sequenced sample: PBMCs. The receptors originated from a man between 18 and 35 years old in good health and CMV-seropositive. Both conserved end residues are part of each CDR3. The order of the fields is clone size, D gene, J gene, V gene, CDR3 protein, CDR3 DNA. A D gene is named only where the DNA matches it firmly. Where a row states a size, it is once, few, many or the class of an expanded clone; other rows omit it.

size: NA
D: TRBD2
J: TRBJ2-1
V: TRBV28
CDR3: CASSSLKLAVYNEQFF
DNA: TGTGCCAGCAGTTCGCTAAAGCTAGCGGTGTACAATGAGCAGTTCTTC

size: NA
D: NA
J: TRBJ2-1
V: TRBV4-3
CDR3: CASSQESSKWHEQFF
DNA: TGCGCCAGCAGCCAAGAGTCTAGTAAGTGGCATGAGCAGTTCTTC

size: once
D: NA
J: TRBJ1-1
V: TRBV19
CDR3: CASSPTGNTEAFF
DNA: TGTGCCAGTAGCCCGACAGGGAACACTGAAGCTTTCTTT

size: NA
D: NA
J: TRBJ2-2
V: TRBV7-3
CDR3: CASSLSSGRSTGELFF
DNA: TGTGCCAGCAGCTTAAGTAGCGGACGGAGCACCGGGGAGCTGTTTTTT

size: few
D: NA
J: TRBJ1-2
V: TRBV2
CDR3: CASSEAGGGLVYGYTF
DNA: TGTGCCAGCAGTGAAGCGGGAGGGGGATTAGTGTATGGCTACACCTTC

size: NA
D: TRBD1
J: TRBJ1-4
V: TRBV30
CDR3: CAWTGTGKNEKLFF
DNA: TGTGCCTGGACCGGGACAGGAAAGAATGAAAAACTGTTTTTT

size: NA
D: TRBD1
J: TRBJ1-2
V: TRBV9
CDR3: CASSGLTGTQRYGYTF
DNA: TGTGCCAGCAGCGGATTGACAGGGACACAGCGCTATGGCTACACCTTC

size: NA
D: TRBD1
J: TRBJ1-2
V: TRBV7-3
CDR3: CASSLEPSGGGYTF
DNA: TGTGCCAGCAGCTTAGAGCCCTCAGGGGGAGGCTACACCTTC

size: few
D: NA
J: TRBJ2-7
V: TRBV30
CDR3: CAWSEGSAQYF
DNA: TGTGCCTGGAGTGAGGGGTCCGCGCAGTACTTC

size: NA
D: TRBD1
J: TRBJ2-3
V: TRBV6-5
CDR3: CASRTPGQSPDTQYF
DNA: TGTGCCAGCAGAACCCCGGGACAGTCCCCAGATACGCAGTATTTT

size: NA
D: TRBD2
J: TRBJ2-1
V: TRBV6-8
CDR3: CARAYGRRNNEQFF
DNA: TGTGCCAGGGCTTACGGGAGGCGGAACAATGAGCAGTTCTTC

size: NA
D: TRBD1
J: TRBJ2-7
V: TRBV9
CDR3: CASSVSNRGYEQYF
DNA: TGTGCCAGCAGCGTAAGTAACAGGGGATACGAGCAGTACTTC

size: NA
D: NA
J: TRBJ1-1
V: TRBV5-1
CDR3: CASSSDRGAPEAFF
DNA: TGCGCCAGCAGCTCCGATCGGGGGGCCCCTGAAGCTTTCTTT

size: NA
D: NA
J: TRBJ2-4
V: TRBV19
CDR3: CARVNSGPKGNIQYF
DNA: TGTGCCAGGGTGAATAGCGGACCTAAAGGGAACATTCAGTACTTC

size: NA
D: NA
J: TRBJ1-5
V: TRBV5-5
CDR3: CASSFGGFSNQPQHF
DNA: TGTGCCAGCAGCTTCGGGGGGTTTAGCAATCAGCCCCAGCATTTT

size: NA
D: NA
J: TRBJ1-5
V: TRBV15
CDR3: CATSRDNPSGNQPQHF
DNA: TGTGCCACCAGCAGAGATAACCCGAGCGGCAATCAGCCCCAGCATTTT

size: NA
D: NA
J: TRBJ1-1
V: TRBV6-1
CDR3: CASTLTVTYTEAFF
DNA: TGTGCCAGCACTCTGACAGTTACCTACACTGAAGCTTTCTTT

size: once
D: TRBD1
J: TRBJ2-7
V: TRBV6-5
CDR3: CASSWFEGANEQYF
DNA: TGTGCCAGCAGTTGGTTCGAGGGGGCAAACGAGCAGTACTTC

size: NA
D: TRBD1
J: TRBJ2-2
V: TRBV5-6
CDR3: CASSFGTGGPGELFF
DNA: TGTGCCAGCAGCTTTGGGACAGGGGGCCCCGGGGAGCTGTTTTTT

size: NA
D: TRBD1
J: TRBJ1-1
V: TRBV30
CDR3: CAWSSWGTGMNTEAFF
DNA: TGTGCCTGGAGTTCTTGGGGGACAGGGATGAACACTGAAGCTTTCTTT

size: NA
D: TRBD1
J: TRBJ1-2
V: TRBV15
CDR3: CATSGGGDYGYTF
DNA: TGTGCCACCAGCGGAGGGGGCGACTATGGCTACACCTTC

size: NA
D: NA
J: TRBJ2-7
V: TRBV2
CDR3: CASSWSDEQYF
DNA: TGTGCCAGCAGCTGGTCGGACGAGCAGTACTTC

size: NA
D: TRBD1
J: TRBJ2-5
V: TRBV7-9
CDR3: CASSTDLGQLKETQYF
DNA: TGTGCCAGCAGCACTGATCTGGGACAGCTCAAGGAGACCCAGTACTTC

size: NA
D: TRBD1
J: TRBJ1-2
V: TRBV27
CDR3: CASSSPGQEYGYTF
DNA: TGTGCCAGCAGTTCCCCCGGACAGGAGTATGGCTACACCTTC

size: few
D: TRBD1
J: TRBJ1-2
V: TRBV19
CDR3: CASSVTGGGGYTF
DNA: TGTGCCAGTAGTGTCACAGGGGGCGGGGGCTACACCTTC

size: NA
D: NA
J: TRBJ1-2
V: TRBV30
CDR3: CAWERGDLFGGYTF
DNA: TGTGCCTGGGAGAGAGGCGATTTATTTGGTGGCTACACCTTC

size: few
D: TRBD1
J: TRBJ1-2
V: TRBV7-2
CDR3: CASSPTTGTRVGTF
DNA: TGTGCCAGCAGCCCGACGACAGGGACCCGAGTTGGCACCTTC

size: NA
D: TRBD1
J: TRBJ2-5
V: TRBV5-4
CDR3: CASSGTAQETQYF
DNA: TGTGCCAGCAGCGGGACAGCTCAAGAGACCCAGTACTTC

size: NA
D: NA
J: TRBJ1-4
V: TRBV7-6
CDR3: CASSLGGTNEKLFF
DNA: TGTGCCAGCAGCTTAGGAGGGACTAATGAAAAACTGTTTTTT

size: NA
D: NA
J: TRBJ2-1
V: TRBV4-3
CDR3: CASSQASKYEQFF
DNA: TGCGCCAGCAGCCAGGCTAGCAAGTATGAGCAGTTCTTC

size: NA
D: NA
J: TRBJ1-1
V: TRBV11-1
CDR3: CASSFNRDRTEAFF
DNA: TGTGCCAGCAGCTTCAACAGGGATCGGACTGAAGCTTTCTTT

size: NA
D: NA
J: TRBJ2-7
V: TRBV19
CDR3: CASSPRDRREQYF
DNA: TGTGCCAGTAGTCCCAGGGATAGGCGGGAGCAGTACTTC